This T cell receptor (beta chain) was recovered during a study of shared clonotypes between healthy human individuals. The CDR3 is made up of 15 amino acids. Per the germline V gene, CDR1 is SEHNR and CDR2 is FQNEAQ (reference sequence). The V end lost 1 base, the J end lost 3 bases, and 13 bases lay between the germline ends. Produced via immunoSEQ multiplex PCR; TCRdb's table is partial and in-frame only. The data contain more than 1,200,000 clones, 97% to 99% of them singletons. Every donor was a Caucasian adult from Nashville, Tennessee. Sequencing was done on a sample of naive CD4+ T cells sorted from blood. Subset given: CD45RA+ positively selected. J is TRBJ2-7 and V is TRBV7-9; unclear D gene. The sequence derives from a man in his thirties or forties in good health. This CDR3 is CASSLEVGRSYEQYF. The CDR3 DNA reads TGTGCCAGCAGCTTAGAAGTGGGCCGGAGCTACGAGCAGTACTTC.